This T cell receptor (beta chain) derives from a study of blood T cell repertoires in COVID-19. Study details: The United States, Italy and Spain supplied acute and convalescent COVID-19 samples. Sources were T cells, B-cell-depleted T cells, or PBMCs; the material itself was cDNA or gDNA.

Germline CDR1 reads MDHEN; CDR2 reads SYDVKM. Losses at the gene ends were 8 bases for V and 9 bases for J; bases not matched to a gene: 16. CDR3 size: 15 residues. Per the study methods: Reference gene primers were amplified, and this amplification served to estimate nucleated cell counts. Clones were read by immunoSEQ multiplex PCR, and TCRdb kept only the in-frame ones, dropping some. From that table come the V and J calls and clone size; the DNA was used to work out D and trimming. The data contain 310,000 or so clones, 86% of them singletons. This receptor was obtained from a woman in her forties or fifties with acute or convalescent COVID-19. This rearrangement joins TRBV28 to TRBJ1-5, with 7 bases lining up with TRBD1. The sequenced material came from peripheral blood. The CDR3 sequence: CASLAGGTRGLPQHF. In DNA form, the CDR3 reads TGTGCCAGCCTGGCAGGGGGGACGCGTGGGTTGCCCCAGCATTTT.